The clone carrying this T cell receptor (beta chain) was detected only a few times. The antigen remains undetermined. TCRdb fed the reads into MiXCR, producing one record per CDR3 protein. This table has around 450,000 distinct CDR3 sequences, about 10% appearing once. The data were obtained in a study of T cell repertoires in cytomegalovirus infection. The CDR3 covers 15 residues. Trimming left V 5 bases short and J 2 bases short, with 13 bases between. The germline V gene encodes CDR1 SGHRS and CDR2 YFSETQ. The study, taken as a whole, reports: Totalled public TCR beta family frequency picked out people who carried CMV plus the relevant HLA.

The sequence came from a human donor in good health (CMV status not recorded). Some clones in this sample may be carry-over from other donors' samples. Sequenced sample: PBMCs. The genes are TRBV5-1 and TRBJ1-4; tentative D call: TRBD1 (5 bases). Here the CDR3 reads CASSLQGRTNEKLFF. CDR3 DNA: TGCGCCAGCAGTCTTCAGGGTCGCACTAATGAAAAACTGTTTTTT.